The sequence of this T cell receptor (beta chain) was determined in a study of human T cells and chemical hapten exposure. Across the study: Upper-back patch tests with 0.01% DPC were read at 6 days.

TCRdb ran MiXCR on the RACE reads and lists one entry per CDR3 protein. The sample gives about 360,000 distinct CDR3 sequences, around 7% of which show up once; less than 10% is in the top ten. CDR3 length: 13 amino acids. Trimming cost V 1 base and J 5 bases, with 10 bases left between them. The germline V gene encodes CDR1 DFQATT and CDR2 SNEGSKA (reference sequence). This clonotype has ten or more counts. Its antigen is unidentified. Described time point: patch test 1, 2 weeks after DPC sensitization. Treatment defined: therapeutic diphenylcyclopropenone sensitization with weekly scalp DPC. At every patch-test visit, blood was drawn before the patch test was applied. General study results and limits: With regard to DPC sensitization, TCRs above 1 in 1000 frequency did not change. Controls formed significantly fewer large CDR3 similarity clusters than expanded TCRs did.

This receptor was taken from a woman aged 18-29 years with alopecia areata. Some clones in this sample may be carry-over from other donors' samples. The chain combines TRBV20-1 with TRBJ2-3; D remains ambiguous. The sequencing here drew on whole blood, taken in connection with sensitization to the hapten diphenylcyclopropenone (DPC). CDR3: CSARVSSGDTQYF. DNA for the CDR3: TGCAGTGCTAGAGTTTCCTCTGGAGATACGCAGTATTTT.